The source of this TCR beta chain is a study of spatial heterogeneity in lung cancer. Study findings and constraints: Tumoral mutation counts were tracked by counts of expanded intratumoral alpha and beta TCRs. The numbers of ubiquitous and regional expanded TCRs correlated with ubiquitous and regional nonsynonymous mutations, respectively.

TCRdb fed the 5' RACE reads into MiXCR, producing one record per CDR3 protein. The profile shows around 9,700 distinct CDR3 sequences, roughly 7.4% of them singletons. This clonotype was counted many times. Its antigen is undetermined. This beta chain is off target for a library built for alpha chains, so its abundance means little. V lost 6 bases to trimming and J lost 11 bases, with 15 bases between them. CDR3 length: 12 amino acids. Germline CDR1 reads ENHRY; CDR2 reads SYGVKD. Sample time point: sample taken at primary tumor resection. The input material, whole RNA from tumor, nontumor lung or frozen PBMC, was sequenced unsorted.

This TCR was recovered from a female donor with early-stage non-small cell lung cancer. The sequencing here drew on lung tumor tissue, taken at surgery. V is TRBV10-3 and J is TRBJ2-3; a weak D match, TRBD2 (6 bases). The CDR3 sequence: CAISPAGSGQYF. Here the CDR3 DNA reads TGTGCCATCAGCCCCGCGGGGTCCGGGCAGTATTTT.